This T cell receptor (beta chain) was sequenced in a study of control samples from healthy donors and cancer patients. This clone was seen just once. Libraries were prepared by immunoSEQ multiplex PCR; TCRdb keeps only in-frame clonotypes and omits some of them. The sample has approximately 150,000 clones, more than 85% seen once. The V gene's germline CDR1 is MGHRA and CDR2 YSYEKL. CDR3 size: 15 residues. The V gene lost 3 bases and the J gene lost 5 bases, with 16 bases spanning the gap. The chain joins TRBV4-1 to TRBJ1-1, with a possible D match to TRBD1 (5 bases). The sequence was collected from a middle-aged woman in good health. Sequencing used blood. This CDR3 is CASSHLLTGRTEAFF. CDR3 coding DNA: TGCGCCAGCAGCCATCTACTCACAGGAAGGACTGAAGCTTTCTTT.